Shown below are 29 T cell receptor beta chains from a single sample sequenced in a study of CD8+ T cells in alopecia areata. The treatment: oral pan-JAK inhibitor, 5-10 mg twice daily. RNA extraction and reverse transcription yielded cDNA as sequencing template. Some clones are missing from TCRdb's copy, which holds only in-frame ones; the method was immunoSEQ multiplex PCR. Found here are roughly 250,000 clones, approximately 60% of them singletons; the top ten hold 0.75% to 0.95%. Here the sequenced sample was CD4+ T cells sorted from blood, taken at roughly week 53, from a patient treated with tofacitinib. These receptors came from a human donor with alopecia areata.

The chain uses TRBV27 and TRBJ2-3; D call uncertain. The germline V gene encodes CDR1 MNHEY and CDR2 SMNVEV (reference sequence). Trimming removed 4 bases at V and 4 bases at J, with 9 bases between. CDR3 length: 13 residues. The CDR3 DNA sequence: TGTGCCAGCAGTTCCCAAGTGCCAGATACGCAGTATTTT. Protein: CASSSQVPDTQYF.

The rearrangement links TRBV4-3 to TRBJ1-2, with D unresolved. V shed 0 bases and J shed 1 base, with 3 bases lying between them. The germline gives CDR1 LGHNA, CDR2 YSLEER. This CDR3 region has 13 residues. For the CDR3, the DNA is TGCGCCAGCAGCCAAGAGCTTAACTATGGCTACACCTTC. The encoded protein is CASSQELNYGYTF.

This chain uses TRBV4-1 with TRBJ2-5; D is perhaps TRBD2 (6 bases). The CDR3 consists of 16 residues. The V gene lost 0 bases and the J gene lost 5 bases, with 16 bases spanning the gap. The germline V gene has CDR1 MGHRA and CDR2 YSYEKL. The CDR3 nucleotides read TGCGCCAGCAGCCAAGAAGGGACTCTTTCGAGGGAGACCCAGTACTTC. Protein: CASSQEGTLSRETQYF.

The chain combines TRBV5-1 with TRBJ1-6; the D is unclear. V dropped 0 bases and J dropped 5 bases, with 6 bases sitting between them. Germline CDR1 and CDR2: SGHRS and YFSETQ. CDR3 length: 14 amino acids. CDR3 in amino acids: CASSLEAHNSPLHF. CDR3 coding DNA: TGCGCCAGCAGCTTGGAAGCTCATAATTCACCCCTCCACTTT.

The J gene is TRBJ1-1, the V gene TRBV5-1; TRBD1 is a possible D gene (5 bases). The CDR3 spans 15 residues. The germline CDR1 and CDR2 sequences are SGHRS and YFSETQ. V dropped 4 bases and J dropped 0 bases, with 13 bases sitting between them. In DNA form, the CDR3 reads TGCGCCAGCAGCCGGGGACGGATGATGAACACTGAAGCTTTCTTT. This translates into CASSRGRMMNTEAFF.

The chain carries TRBV7-2 and TRBJ1-2; tentatively, D is TRBD1 (6 bases). CDR1 and CDR2 from the germline V gene are SGHTA and FQGNSA. The CDR3 has 17 amino acids. Trimming removed 1 base from V and 3 bases from J, with 18 bases in between. The CDR3 nucleotides read TGTGCCAGCAGCTTAGTCCAGGGGAGTAGTTCGGACTATGGCTACACCTTC. Protein product: CASSLVQGSSSDYGYTF. The variable domain in full, completed from reference TRBV7-2 and TRBJ1-2, reads GAGVSQSPSNKVTEKGKDVELRCDPISGHTALYWYRQSLGQGLEFLIYFQGNSAPDKSGLPSDRFSAERTGGSVSTLTIQRTQQEDSAVYLCASSLVQGSSSDYGYTFGSGTRLTVV.

The V gene is TRBV29-1, the J gene TRBJ1-1, with 9 bases that match TRBD1. The CDR3 runs to 15 residues. The germline V gene encodes CDR1 SQVTM and CDR2 ANQGSEA. J gave up 1 base and V 2 bases, and 5 bases lay outside the gene matches. Here the CDR3 reads CSVEIMGQGNTEAFF. The CDR3, as DNA: TGCAGCGTTGAAATCATGGGACAGGGGAACACTGAAGCTTTCTTT.

The chain has TRBV5-1 and TRBJ2-1; D not certain. There are 15 residues in the CDR3. Trimming shortened V by 1 base and J by 0 bases, and 8 bases separated the two germline ends. Germline V gene sequence: CDR1 SGHRS, CDR2 YFSETQ. The DNA for the CDR3 is TGCGCCAGCAGCTTGTCTCACAGCTCCTACAATGAGCAGTTCTTC. Its protein product is CASSLSHSSYNEQFF.

This chain connects TRBV30 to TRBJ1-1, with a tentative D call TRBD1 (6 bases). This CDR3 has 13 amino acids. The V gene's germline CDR1 is GTSNPN and CDR2 SVGIG (reference sequence). The ends were cut back, 3 bases at V and 7 bases at J, with 15 bases in the middle. The CDR3 reads CAWRRGQGYEAFF. CDR3 in DNA: TGTGCCTGGAGACGTGGGCAGGGGTATGAAGCTTTCTTT.

The V call is TRBV5-4, the J call TRBJ1-2; D is undetermined. Between the trimmed V and J ends, which lost 2 bases and 3 bases, there was a span of 11 bases. Germline V gene lookup returns CDR1 SGHNT and CDR2 YYREEE (reference sequence). CDR3 length: 14 residues. CDR3 nucleotide sequence: TGTGCCAGCAGCTTTCTCTCCAGTTACTATGGCTACACCTTC. This translates into CASSFLSSYYGYTF.

V is TRBV7-9 and J is TRBJ2-2; D is possibly TRBD2 (6 bases). Germline V gives CDR1 SEHNR, CDR2 FQNEAQ (reference sequence). CDR3 length: 13 residues. Trimming stripped 11 bases from V and 2 bases from J, with 12 bases between. The CDR3 bases are TGTGCCTCCGGGGGAGGAAACACCGGGGAGCTGTTTTTT. Amino acid sequence: CASGGGNTGELFF.

V and J are TRBV6-1 and TRBJ2-7; D is unresolved. V lost 0 bases and J lost 4, with 13 bases in between. The germline gives CDR1 MNHNS, CDR2 SASEGT. The CDR3 totals 15 residues. CDR3 in amino acids: CASSEASGSRYEQYF. CDR3 nucleotides: TGTGCCAGCAGTGAAGCTTCGGGCAGCCGATACGAGCAGTACTTC.

The chain couples TRBV15 to TRBJ2-1; D might be TRBD1 (6 bases). This CDR3 contains 13 residues. Trimming cost V 5 bases and J 6 bases, with 11 bases left between them. Germline V lookup: CDR1 LNHNV, CDR2 YYDKDF (reference sequence). The DNA for the CDR3 is TGTGCCACCAGCGGTGGGGGCCGCAATGAGCAGTTCTTC. Protein sequence: CATSGGGRNEQFF.

This chain joins TRBV5-5 and TRBJ2-2, with a tentative D call TRBD1 (6 bases). Germline CDR1 SGHKS, CDR2 YYEKEE (reference sequence). The CDR3 covers 16 residues. The V and J ends lost 4 bases and 0 bases respectively, with 13 bases between them. The CDR3 loop reads CASSLRDTANTGELFF. The CDR3 bases are TGTGCCAGCAGCCTCCGGGACACTGCGAACACCGGGGAGCTGTTTTTT.

As regards this clone: Other DNA variants within this sample encode the same CDR3. This chain connects TRBV29-1 to TRBJ2-7; the match to TRBD1 covers 7 bases. Trimming took 6 bases from V and 1 from J; bases not matched to a gene: 6. This CDR3 region has 13 residues. Per the germline V gene, CDR1 is SQVTM and CDR2 is ANQGSEA. The CDR3 loop reads CSVSGGPSYEQYF. The CDR3 DNA is TGCAGCGTCTCAGGGGGACCATCCTACGAGCAGTACTTC.

The rearrangement links TRBV29-1 to TRBJ2-7, with D possibly TRBD2 on 5 matching bases. Trimming removed 7 bases from V and 3 bases from J, with 19 bases in between. This CDR3 has 14 amino acids. Looked up from germline, CDR1 is SQVTM and CDR2 is ANQGSEA. CDR3 nucleotide sequence: TGCAGCGCCCTCGAGGTGTTCGGGGACTACGAGCAGTACTTC. Its protein product is CSALEVFGDYEQYF.

The V and J genes are TRBV2 and TRBJ1-2; 7 bases map to TRBD1. Germline assignment: CDR1 SNHLY and CDR2 FYNNEI. With 6 bases clipped from V and 3 bases from J, the junction kept 7 bases outside the gene matches. The CDR3 sequence is 14 residues long. Written as DNA, the CDR3 is TGTGCCAGCAGCGTTGACAGGGCGGACTATGGCTACACCTTC. It codes for CASSVDRADYGYTF.

In its sample, this clone was seen once. The chain is built from TRBV27 and TRBJ1-5, with D perhaps TRBD1 (5 bases). The CDR3 loop spans 14 amino acids. Germline assignment: CDR1 MNHEY and CDR2 SMNVEV (reference sequence). Trimming removed 3 bases from V and 2 bases from J, with 8 bases in between. For the CDR3, the DNA is TGTGCCAGCAGTTTGACGGGGCGCAATCAGCCCCAGCATTTT. Translation gives CASSLTGRNQPQHF.

This sequence joins TRBV19 and TRBJ2-5; the match to TRBD1 covers 9 bases. V shed 3 bases and J 6 bases; nucleotides not matched to a gene: 5. Per germline, CDR1 LNHDA and CDR2 SQIVND (reference sequence). The CDR3 totals 14 residues. The CDR3 nucleotides read TGTGCCAGTAGTATCTCGGGACAGGGAAAGACCCAGTACTTC. As protein: CASSISGQGKTQYF.

The genes are TRBV7-7 and TRBJ2-5; TRBD1 aligns across 8 bases. The germline V gene has CDR1 SSHAT and CDR2 FNYEAQ (reference sequence). This CDR3 has 13 amino acids. CDR3 sequence: CASSDRVRETQYF. As DNA, the CDR3 is TGTGCTAGCTCGGACAGGGTGCGAGAGACCCAGTACTTC.

The chain uses TRBV7-2 and TRBJ1-2; D ambiguous. The V end was cut by 4 bases, the J end by 0 bases, with 12 bases between. CDR3 length: 15 amino acids. CDR1 SGHTA and CDR2 FQGNSA come from the germline V gene. The CDR3 sequence is CASSSSGPTNYGYTF. The DNA for the CDR3 is TGTGCCAGCAGCTCTTCCGGCCCCACTAACTATGGCTACACCTTC.

The rearrangement uses TRBV5-6 and TRBJ1-2; TRBD1 might be the D (6 bases). V was clipped by 0 bases and J by 4 bases, with 13 bases between them. This CDR3 is built from 15 residues. Per the germline V gene, CDR1 is SGHDT and CDR2 is YYEEEE. The CDR3 sequence is CASSLGRGGIYGYTF. The CDR3 DNA follows: TGTGCCAGCAGCTTGGGCAGGGGAGGAATCTATGGCTACACCTTC.

As DNA, the CDR3 is TGTGCCAGCAGCTTAGGACAGGGGAGCTGGGACACTGAAGCTTTCTTT. The encoded protein is CASSLGQGSWDTEAFF. The chain couples TRBV7-9 to TRBJ1-1; 8 positions match TRBD1. This CDR3 is 16 amino acids long. The J segment lost 3 bases and the V segment lost 1 base, leaving 7 bases of the junction unmatched. Looked up from germline, CDR1 is SEHNR and CDR2 is FQNEAQ (reference sequence).

This clone turned up a few times. The chain recombines TRBV2 with TRBJ1-5; D unresolved. CDR3 length: 14 amino acids. The ends were cut back, 4 bases at V and 0 bases at J, with 7 bases in the middle. Germline V lookup: CDR1 SNHLY, CDR2 FYNNEI. The CDR3 coding sequence is TGTGCCAGCAGTGCGGGGAATAGCAATCAGCCCCAGCATTTT. Amino acid sequence: CASSAGNSNQPQHF.

V and J are TRBV27 and TRBJ1-6, with TRBD1 as a possible D gene (6 bases). The CDR3 contains 18 residues. With 6 bases removed from V and 0 bases from J, the gap between germline ends came to 18 bases. The germline CDR1 and CDR2 sequences are MNHEY and SMNVEV (reference sequence). CDR3 bases: TGTGCCAGCAGCTATAATCTGAGGGGGAGCTCCTATAATTCACCCCTCCACTTT. Its protein is CASSYNLRGSSYNSPLHF.

This rearrangement joins TRBV27 to TRBJ2-7; 11 bases are a match to TRBD2. Germline trimming cut 3 bases from V and 6 bases from J; bases unmatched to any gene: 4. CDR1 is MNHEY and CDR2 is SMNVEV in the germline V gene (reference sequence). This CDR3 region has 14 residues. The CDR3 loop is CASSFFSGGAEQYF. CDR3 bases: TGTGCCAGCAGTTTCTTTAGCGGGGGGGCCGAGCAGTACTTC.

The gene calls are TRBV13 and TRBJ2-4; D is possibly TRBD1 (6 bases). The CDR3 consists of 17 residues. V was pared by 3 bases and J by 0 bases, with 15 bases between. Germline CDR1 is PRHDT and CDR2 is FYEKMQ (reference sequence). The CDR3 spells CASSLAGAGLAKNIQYF. For the CDR3, the DNA is TGTGCCAGCAGCTTGGCAGGGGCCGGACTAGCCAAAAACATTCAGTACTTC. Looking up the rest from reference TRBV13 and TRBJ2-4 gives the full variable domain: AAGVIQSPRHLIKEKRETATLKCYPIPRHDTVYWYQQGPGQDPQFLISFYEKMQSDKGSIPDRFSAQQFSDYHSELNMSSLELGDSALYFCASSLAGAGLAKNIQYFGAGTRLSVL.

The chain uses TRBV9 and TRBJ2-2, with D tentatively TRBD1 or TRBD2 (5 bases each). This CDR3 spans 16 amino acids. Trimming pared 3 bases from V and 4 bases from J, leaving 16 bases between. Germline V lookup: CDR1 SGDLS, CDR2 YYNGEE. The CDR3 loop reads CASSDRGHLSTGELFF. CDR3 coding DNA: TGTGCCAGCAGCGACCGGGGCCATCTTTCCACCGGGGAGCTGTTTTTT.

There are a few counts of this clone. This chain uses TRBV4-2 with TRBJ2-5; 9 bases align to TRBD2. V dropped 1 base and J dropped 3; count of bases not matched to a gene: 12. Per the germline V gene, CDR1 is LGHNA and CDR2 is YNFKEQ. The CDR3 consists of 18 residues. The CDR3 spells CASSQAWERGAGEETQYF. The CDR3 DNA is TGTGCCAGCAGCCAAGCTTGGGAGCGGGGGGCAGGGGAAGAGACCCAGTACTTC.